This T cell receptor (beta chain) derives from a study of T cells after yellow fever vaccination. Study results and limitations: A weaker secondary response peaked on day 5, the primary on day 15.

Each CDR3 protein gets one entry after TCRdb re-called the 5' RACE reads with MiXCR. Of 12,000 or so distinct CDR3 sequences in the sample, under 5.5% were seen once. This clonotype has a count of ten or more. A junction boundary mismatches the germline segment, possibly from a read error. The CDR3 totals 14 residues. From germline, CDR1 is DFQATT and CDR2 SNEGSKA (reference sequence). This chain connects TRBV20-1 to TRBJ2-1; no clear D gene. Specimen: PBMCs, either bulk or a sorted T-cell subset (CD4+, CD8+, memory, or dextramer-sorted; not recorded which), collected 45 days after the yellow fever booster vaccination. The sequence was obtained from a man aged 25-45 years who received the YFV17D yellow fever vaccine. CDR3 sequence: CSARGLLSHNEQFF. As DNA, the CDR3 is TGCAGTGCCAGAGGTTTGCTATCTCACAATGAGCAGTTCTTC.